The entry below gives a single T cell receptor (beta chain) sequence along with its context. The sample comes from a study of blood T cell repertoires in COVID-19. Profiled with immunoSEQ multiplex PCR; TCRdb holds only in-frame clones, not every one. The top ten hold roughly 21% of the sample, which has roughly 190,000 clones, around 90% seen once. Sequences were obtained from peripheral blood. This receptor was taken from a man aged 60 to 69 with active or convalescent COVID-19.

DNA for the CDR3: TGCGCCAGCAGCGTGGGACAGGGGCGATCTGATGAGCAGTTCTTC. Amino acids: CASSVGQGRSDEQFF. The chain recombines TRBV5-1 with TRBJ2-1, with 10 bases aligning to TRBD1. With V trimmed by 4 bases and J by 8 bases, 9 bases remained unmatched. Per germline, CDR1 SGHRS and CDR2 YFSETQ. This CDR3 has 15 amino acids.